This TCR beta chain stems from a study of control samples from healthy donors and cancer patients. In germline, CDR1 is KGHSH, CDR2 LQKENI. Trimming pared 3 bases from V and 4 bases from J, leaving 10 bases between. The CDR3 contains 14 residues. The assay was immunoSEQ multiplex PCR, and TCRdb's table has in-frame clones only and misses some. Here the sample spans about 130,000 clones, roughly 94% being singletons. This TCR derives from a man in his 60s with colorectal cancer. Sequenced input: PBMCs. The J gene is TRBJ1-5, the V gene TRBV18; a possible D gene is TRBD1 (6 bases). DNA for the CDR3: TGTGCCAGCTCACCTGGAACAGGGAATCAGCCCCAGCATTTT. Protein sequence: CASSPGTGNQPQHF.